The 32 T cell receptor beta chains below come from one sample, sequenced in a study of lymphopenia after photon versus proton radiotherapy. The protocol was immunoSEQ multiplex PCR, while the TCRdb copy is restricted to in-frame clones and leaves out a portion. The repertoire holds tens of thousands of clones, with roughly 88% as singletons. The sample consisted of peripheral blood, taken from a patient treated with photon-based radiotherapy. The origin of the receptors is a woman aged 70 to 79 with pancreatic cancer.

The chain has TRBV21-1 and TRBJ2-7; the listed D gene, TRBD2, was not tested against the DNA. TRBV21-1 counts as a pseudogene. CDR3 size: 20 residues. In nucleotides, the CDR3 is TGTGCCAGCAGCAAAGGGGCAGAGGGGACTAGCGGGAGATCCCGGTACGAGCAGTACTTC. This codes for CASSKGAEGTSGRSRYEQYF.

V is TRBV4-3 and J is TRBJ1-2; TRBD1 aligns across 7 bases. This CDR3 has 16 amino acids. V gave up 1 base and J gave up 4 bases; unmatched junction bases: 9. The germline V gene has CDR1 LGHNA and CDR2 YSLEER. CDR3 DNA sequence: TGCGCCAGCAGCCAAGGGGGCAGGGGGACGGGCTATGGCTACACCTTC. It codes for CASSQGGRGTGYGYTF.

The chain uses TRBV6-4 and TRBJ1-1; D remains unclear. The ends were cut back, 5 bases at V and 3 bases at J, with 13 bases in the middle. The CDR3 sequence is 14 residues long. Per the germline V gene, CDR1 is MRHNA and CDR2 is SNTAGT. CDR3 in DNA: TGTGCCAGCAGTCGCAGCATTTGGGACACTGAAGCTTTCTTT. Its translation is CASSRSIWDTEAFF.

The chain combines TRBV5-4 with TRBJ2-5; 9 nucleotides match TRBD2. The CDR3 consists of 16 residues. The germline V gene encodes CDR1 SGHNT and CDR2 YYREEE (reference sequence). Trimming took 3 bases from V and 1 from J; bases not matched to a gene: 7. The CDR3 DNA is TGTGCCAGCAGCTCCCACCCGACTAGCGGCCAAGAGACCCAGTACTTC. This encodes CASSSHPTSGQETQYF. Complete variable domain (other parts from reference TRBV5-4 and TRBJ2-5): ETGVTQSPTHLIKTRGQQVTLRCSSQSGHNTVSWYQQALGQGPQFIFQYYREEENGRGNFPPRFSGLQFPNYSSELNVNALELDDSALYLCASSSHPTSGQETQYFGPGTRLLVL.

The chain carries TRBV19 and TRBJ2-3; 12 positions match TRBD2. The V gene's germline CDR1 is LNHDA and CDR2 SQIVND (reference sequence). The CDR3 covers 17 residues. Unmatched junction bases numbered 4, after V lost 3 bases and J lost 0 bases. In DNA form, the CDR3 reads TGTGCCAGTAGTATCGGACTAGCGGGATATAGCACAGATACGCAGTATTTT. Translated: CASSIGLAGYSTDTQYF.

The chain joins TRBV5-4 to TRBJ2-5; D is uncertain. From germline, CDR1 is SGHNT and CDR2 YYREEE (reference sequence). This CDR3 is built from 12 residues. Trimming removed 2 bases from V and 5 bases from J, with 7 bases in between. The CDR3 region is CASSLPDETQYF. Written as DNA, the CDR3 is TGTGCCAGCAGCTTACCGGATGAGACCCAGTACTTC.

The gene calls are TRBV5-8 and TRBJ2-1; no clear D gene. The CDR3 is 14 residues long. Trimming took 7 bases from V and 6 from J, leaving 17 bases between them. Germline CDR1 SGHTS, CDR2 YDEGEE. The CDR3 coding sequence is TGTGCCAGCCCCCGACCAGACGGTCCCAATGAGCAGTTCTTC. Translation gives CASPRPDGPNEQFF.

The chain recombines TRBV28 with TRBJ2-2; perhaps TRBD2 as D (5 bases). The CDR3 consists of 15 residues. CDR1 MDHEN and CDR2 SYDVKM come from the germline V gene. V was clipped by 3 bases and J by 0 bases, with 8 bases between them. As DNA, the CDR3 is TGTGCCAGCAGTTTCCCGGGGACGAACACCGGGGAGCTGTTTTTT. Translated: CASSFPGTNTGELFF.

The rearrangement joins TRBV27 to TRBJ2-3; 11 bases align to TRBD2. CDR3 length: 16 residues. The V and J ends lost 2 bases and 7 bases, in that order; junction bases with no gene match: 8. CDR1 and CDR2 from the germline V gene are MNHEY and SMNVEV (reference sequence). Here the CDR3 DNA reads TGTGCCAGCAGTTTAACTAGCGGGAGCGGTGGGAATACGCAGTATTTT. Residues: CASSLTSGSGGNTQYF.

This chain links TRBV18 with TRBJ1-5; D is possibly TRBD1 (5 bases). The length of the CDR3 is 14 residues. Germline CDR1 reads KGHSH; CDR2 reads LQKENI. Trimming removed 0 bases from V and 5 bases from J, with 8 bases in between. CDR3 residues: CASSPPGTDQPQHF. CDR3 coding DNA: TGTGCCAGCTCACCACCAGGGACTGATCAGCCCCAGCATTTT.

This chain links TRBV2 with TRBJ1-6; maybe TRBD1 (6 bases). V was trimmed by 6 bases and J by 11 bases, leaving 20 bases between them. This CDR3 region has 15 residues. Germline CDR1 reads SNHLY; CDR2 reads FYNNEI. This chain's CDR3 is CASRPTGTIRTPLHF. CDR3 in DNA: TGTGCCAGCAGGCCCACCGGGACAATTAGGACACCCCTCCACTTT.

V and J are TRBV4-1 and TRBJ2-1; no clear D gene. V dropped 3 bases and J dropped 0 bases, with 15 bases sitting between them. This CDR3 contains 17 residues. Germline CDR1 and CDR2: MGHRA and YSYEKL. In DNA, the CDR3 is TGCGCCAGCAGCCAGGGGATAGCCCGTAGCTCCTACAATGAGCAGTTCTTC. Amino acid sequence: CASSQGIARSSYNEQFF.

The chain has TRBV4-1 and TRBJ2-2; TRBD2 matches 12 bases. V was clipped by 2 bases and J by 5 bases; unmatched bases: 12. Germline-derived CDR1 and CDR2 are MGHRA and YSYEKL. The CDR3 runs 19 residues. CDR3 bases: TGCGCCAGCAGCCAACCTCGTCTAGCGGGAGGGCCAGGGACCGGGGAGCTGTTTTTT. Residues: CASSQPRLAGGPGTGELFF.

V usage is TRBV4-3 and J usage is TRBJ2-1; D is uncertain. Trimming took 1 base from V and 2 from J, leaving 9 bases between them. CDR1 and CDR2 (germline): LGHNA, YSLEER. The CDR3 consists of 15 residues. CDR3 protein: CASSQGVSTYNEQFF. DNA for the CDR3: TGCGCCAGCAGCCAAGGAGTGAGCACCTACAATGAGCAGTTCTTC.

This clone has only one observation. CDR3 loop: CASSSNTGEQFF. In nucleotides, the CDR3 is TGTGCCAGCAGTTCCAACACCGGGGAGCAGTTCTTC. The chain is built from TRBV6-5 and TRBJ2-1; D remains unclear. Trimming took 4 bases from V and 10 from J, leaving 11 bases between them. Germline V lookup: CDR1 MNHEY, CDR2 SVGAGI. This CDR3 comprises 12 residues.

V usage is TRBV9 and J usage is TRBJ2-5; 8 nucleotides line up with TRBD2. The CDR3 is made up of 15 amino acids. Trimming removed 0 bases from V and 2 bases from J; junction bases left unmatched: 3. Germline V CDR1 and CDR2: SGDLS, YYNGEE. CDR3 sequence: CASSVGGGWQETQYF. Written as DNA, the CDR3 is TGTGCCAGCAGCGTAGGCGGGGGGTGGCAAGAGACCCAGTACTTC.

This chain joins TRBV7-2 and TRBJ2-5, with 8 nucleotides matching TRBD2. The length of the CDR3 is 14 residues. CDR1 is SGHTA, CDR2 FQGNSA, per germline. V lost 5 bases and J lost 2; bases outside the gene matches: 4. CDR3 loop: CASSITSGQETQYF. The CDR3 DNA sequence: TGTGCCAGCAGCATCACTAGCGGACAAGAGACCCAGTACTTC.

The gene calls are TRBV9 and TRBJ2-5; D uncertain. V dropped 0 bases and J dropped 1 base, with 4 bases sitting between them. CDR1 is SGDLS, CDR2 YYNGEE, per germline. The CDR3 runs 13 residues. Here the CDR3 reads CASSVGLQETQYF. As DNA, the CDR3 is TGTGCCAGCAGCGTAGGGCTCCAAGAGACCCAGTACTTC.

The chain is built from TRBV7-2 and TRBJ2-7, with 8 bases matching TRBD2. This CDR3 is built from 16 residues. The V gene end was trimmed by 2 bases and the J gene end by 3 bases; junction bases not matched to a gene: 9. CDR1 is SGHTA, CDR2 FQGNSA, per germline. This CDR3 is CASSLRSGLAVYEQYF. Here the CDR3 DNA reads TGTGCCAGCAGCTTAAGGTCCGGACTAGCCGTCTACGAGCAGTACTTC.

CDR3 sequence: CASRPDGHTQYF. CDR3 nucleotide sequence: TGTGCCAGCAGACCCGACGGGCATACGCAGTATTTT. The rearrangement uses TRBV7-2 and TRBJ2-3, with no clear D. The CDR3 is made up of 12 amino acids. V dropped 6 bases and J dropped 7 bases, with 11 bases sitting between them. CDR1 and CDR2 (germline): SGHTA, FQGNSA.

In DNA, the CDR3 is TGTGCCAGCAGCTTACCGACTAGCGGGAGTGTATCGAATGAGCAGTTCTTC. This gives the protein CASSLPTSGSVSNEQFF. The chain couples TRBV7-6 to TRBJ2-1; TRBD2 matches 12 bases. After removal of 2 bases from V and 7 bases from J, the junction contained 9 bases not matched to a gene. The germline CDR1 and CDR2 sequences are SGHVS and FNYEAQ. CDR3 size: 17 residues.

The rearrangement uses TRBV4-2 and TRBJ2-7; 12 bases agree with TRBD2. Germline loops: CDR1 LGHNA, CDR2 YNFKEQ. The CDR3 extends over 16 amino acids. The J segment lost 6 bases and the V segment lost 3 bases, leaving 9 bases of the junction unmatched. CDR3 sequence reads: CASSQSLAGGGSEQYF. The CDR3 bases are TGTGCCAGCAGCCAGTCTCTAGCGGGAGGGGGCAGCGAGCAGTACTTC.

The chain employs TRBV7-2 and TRBJ2-7, with D unclear. This CDR3 region has 13 residues. V lost 1 base and J 3 bases, leaving 7 bases between the germline ends. CDR1 and CDR2 (germline): SGHTA, FQGNSA. DNA for the CDR3: TGTGCCAGCAGCTTAGTAGAATTCTACGAGCAGTACTTC. Its protein is CASSLVEFYEQYF.

This rearrangement joins TRBV18 to TRBJ1-1, with 8 bases lining up with TRBD1. V gave up 6 bases and J gave up 9 bases; unmatched junction bases: 9. The V gene's germline CDR1 is KGHSH and CDR2 LQKENI. The CDR3 consists of 13 residues. The CDR3 sequence: CASSQQGGDQAFF. The CDR3 nucleotides read TGTGCCAGCTCTCAACAGGGGGGCGACCAAGCTTTCTTT.

The sample holds one count of this clone. This chain joins TRBV7-9 and TRBJ2-1, with 12 bases aligning to TRBD2. Germline V gene data show CDR1 as SEHNR and CDR2 as FQNEAQ (reference sequence). This CDR3 is built from 17 residues. V lost 3 bases, J lost 7 bases, and 10 bases stayed unmatched. CDR3 sequence: CASSFHFLAGGGNEQFF. In DNA form, the CDR3 reads TGTGCCAGCAGCTTCCACTTCCTAGCGGGAGGGGGTAATGAGCAGTTCTTC. Combining the CDR3 with reference TRBV7-9 and TRBJ2-1 gives the whole variable domain DTGVSQNPRHKITKRGQNVTFRCDPISEHNRLYWYRQTLGQGPEFLTYFQNEAQLEKSRLLSDRFSAERPKGSFSTLEIQRTEQGDSAMYLCASSFHFLAGGGNEQFFGPGTRLTVL.

CDR3: CASSVPGLAGDEQYF. The CDR3 DNA reads TGTGCCAGCAGTGTTCCGGGACTAGCGGGAGACGAGCAGTACTTC. The chain employs TRBV2 and TRBJ2-7; 14 positions match TRBD2. Germline V gene lookup returns CDR1 SNHLY and CDR2 FYNNEI. V was pared by 4 bases and J by 5 bases, with 4 bases of the junction left unmatched. CDR3 length: 15 amino acids.

In this sample, this clone turned up once. The chain carries TRBV7-9 and TRBJ2-1; TRBD2 matches at 10 bases. The V gene end was trimmed by 1 base and the J gene end by 4 bases; junction bases not matched to a gene: 4. This CDR3 comprises 16 residues. Germline assignment: CDR1 SEHNR and CDR2 FQNEAQ (reference sequence). CDR3 in DNA: TGTGCCAGCAGCTTAGTGGGGACTAGCGTATACAATGAGCAGTTCTTC. It translates to CASSLVGTSVYNEQFF.

The chain combines TRBV28 with TRBJ1-2; TRBD1 aligns across 7 bases. CDR3 length: 15 amino acids. V lost 6 bases to trimming and J lost 0 bases; unmatched junction nucleotides: 7. Germline V gene lookup returns CDR1 MDHEN and CDR2 SYDVKM. The CDR3 region is CASSLTGPTNYGYTF. DNA for the CDR3: TGTGCCAGCAGCTTGACAGGGCCTACTAACTATGGCTACACCTTC.

This chain joins TRBV27 and TRBJ1-1; 7 positions match TRBD1. The CDR3 has 14 amino acids. With 5 bases clipped from V and 6 bases from J, the junction kept 9 bases outside the gene matches. Germline CDR1 MNHEY, CDR2 SMNVEV (reference sequence). CDR3 in amino acids: CASSKTGRVAEAFF. CDR3 DNA: TGTGCCAGCAGTAAGACAGGGCGGGTGGCTGAAGCTTTCTTT.

The J gene is TRBJ2-3, the V gene TRBV5-1, with D possibly being TRBD1 (6 bases). Germline loops: CDR1 SGHRS, CDR2 YFSETQ. This CDR3 spans 14 amino acids. V lost 4 bases, J lost 1 base, and 10 bases lay in between. CDR3 nucleotide sequence: TGCGCCAGCAGCGGGGCAGGGGGCACAGATACGCAGTATTTT. It is translated as CASSGAGGTDTQYF. Supplemented by reference TRBV5-1 and TRBJ2-3, the full variable domain reads KAGVTQTPRYLIKTRGQQVTLSCSPISGHRSVSWYQQTPGQGLQFLFEYFSETQRNKGNFPGRFSGRQFSNSRSEMNVSTLELGDSALYLCASSGAGGTDTQYFGPGTRLTVL.

This rearrangement joins TRBV28 to TRBJ1-1; TRBD1 agrees at 7 bases. Germline values: CDR1 MDHEN, CDR2 SYDVKM. J gave up 0 bases and V 3 bases, and 4 bases lay outside the gene matches. The length of the CDR3 is 15 residues. CDR3 sequence: CASSLPGGLNTEAFF. CDR3 coding DNA: TGTGCCAGCAGTTTGCCAGGGGGGTTGAACACTGAAGCTTTCTTT. Full variable domain (missing parts from reference TRBV28 and TRBJ1-1): DVKVTQSSRYLVKRTGEKVFLECVQDMDHENMFWYRQDPGLGLRLIYFSYDVKMKEKGDIPEGYSVSREKKERFSLILESASTNQTSMYLCASSLPGGLNTEAFFGQGTRLTVV.

The chain couples TRBV21-1 to TRBJ2-7; the listed D gene, TRBD2, was not tested against the DNA. TRBV21-1 is deemed a pseudogene. The CDR3 runs 16 residues. CDR3 DNA: TGTGCCAGCAGCAATGGAACTAGCGGGAGCTCCTACGAGCAGTACTTC. This codes for CASSNGTSGSSYEQYF.